This TCR beta chain was captured in a study of T cell changes during pregnancy in multiple sclerosis. This clone turned up a few times. Sequenced by immunoSEQ multiplex PCR; TCRdb stores in-frame clones only, minus some. The sample shows 45,000 to 60,000 clones, under 95% of them seen only once. Germline assignment: CDR1 SEHNR and CDR2 FQNEAQ (reference sequence). The CDR3 runs 12 residues. The germline V and J ends were trimmed by 0 bases and 7 bases, with 4 bases remaining between them. This chain uses TRBV7-9 with TRBJ1-5, with no clear D. The starting material was CD8+ T cells from peripheral blood mononuclear cells, obtained before pregnancy. The source of this sequence is a female donor with multiple sclerosis, enrolled in a pregnancy study. The CDR3 region has the DNA TGTGCCAGCAGCTTAGCGGCCCAGCCCCAGCATTTT. Protein sequence: CASSLAAQPQHF. Looking up the rest from reference TRBV7-9 and TRBJ1-5 gives the full variable domain: DTGVSQNPRHKITKRGQNVTFRCDPISEHNRLYWYRQTLGQGPEFLTYFQNEAQLEKSRLLSDRFSAERPKGSFSTLEIQRTEQGDSAMYLCASSLAAQPQHFGDGTRLSIL.